The rows below give T cell receptor beta chains drawn from one sample of a study of blood T cell repertoires in COVID-19. Measured with immunoSEQ multiplex PCR; TCRdb has only the in-frame clones, and not every one. The sample has around 200,000 clones, around nine tenths seen once; the top ten hold about 6%. Input material: peripheral blood. The receptor source for this set is a man between 60 and 75 years old who had recovered from COVID-19. Each CDR3 is given with its conserved first and last residue. Each record gives: clone size, J gene, V gene, D gene, CDR3 DNA, CDR3 protein. A D gene is named only where the DNA matches it firmly. Not all rows give a size; the values are once, few, many and, for expanded clones, a class.

-,TRBJ1-5,TRBV19,TRBD1,TGTGCCAGTAGTACCAGGGACAGGGAATATAGCAATCAGCCCCAGCATTTT,CASSTRDREYSNQPQHF
-,TRBJ2-3,TRBV7-3,-,TGTGCCAGCACCTTAGAAGGAGCAGATACGCAGTATTTT,CASTLEGADTQYF
-,TRBJ2-3,TRBV6-2/TRBV6-3,TRBD1,TGTGCCAGCAGTTACTCTTTCCCGGGACAGGGGTTCACAGATACGCAGTATTTT,CASSYSFPGQGFTDTQYF
few,TRBJ1-1,TRBV28,-,TGTGCCAGCAGTTCCACAGGGCCCCCGACTGAAGCTTTCTTT,CASSSTGPPTEAFF
few,TRBJ2-7,TRBV2,TRBD1,TGTGCCAGCAGTCTAAAGACAGGGGGCTACGAGCAGTACTTC,CASSLKTGGYEQYF
-,TRBJ2-1,TRBV5-1,TRBD2,TGCGCCAGCAGGCCCAGACTAGCCAACAATGAGCAGTTCTTC,CASRPRLANNEQFF
-,TRBJ2-7,TRBV7-2,TRBD2,TGTGCCAGCAGCAGAGCGGTTAGCGGGGGGGATGCCTCCTACGAGCAGTACTTC,CASSRAVSGGDASYEQYF
once,TRBJ2-3,TRBV20-1,-,TGCAGTGCTAGTACCGGGATTGATACGCAGTATTTT,CSASTGIDTQYF
few,TRBJ1-5,TRBV5-4,-,TGTGCCAGCAGCTTGGGCGGTATCAATCAGCCCCAGCATTTT,CASSLGGINQPQHF
-,TRBJ2-2,TRBV29-1,TRBD2,TGCAGCGTCCGCGTCCAGGGAGGGTGGACCGGGGAGCTGTTTTTT,CSVRVQGGWTGELFF
-,TRBJ2-1,TRBV5-1,TRBD2,TGCGCCAGCAGCTTGGTAACTAGCGGGGGGGAGTTCTCCTACAATGAGCAGTTCTTC,CASSLVTSGGEFSYNEQFF
-,TRBJ1-5,TRBV2,TRBD1,TGTGCCAGCAGTGAACCAGGGGGTACTGGCAATCAGCCCCAGCATTTT,CASSEPGGTGNQPQHF
-,TRBJ2-5,TRBV10-1,TRBD1,TGCGCCACTCCGGGACAGGGGGAGACCCAGTACTTC,CATPGQGETQYF
-,TRBJ2-3,TRBV19,TRBD1,TGTGCCAGTAGCCCCCCGCGGGGGACAGGGGGCACAGATACGCAGTATTTT,CASSPPRGTGGTDTQYF
-,TRBJ2-2,TRBV23-1,TRBD2,TGCGCCAGCAGTCTGGAGAATTCGGGACTAGCGGGAGTGATGATGTGGACCGGGGAGCTGTTTTTT,CASSLENSGLAGVMMWTGELFF
-,TRBJ2-5,TRBV6-6,-,TGTGCCAGCAGTTACAGGGGAGAGACCCAGTACTTC,CASSYRGETQYF
-,TRBJ2-7,TRBV2,-,TGTGCCAGCAGTGTTCTAGCGACCTCCTACGAGCAGTACTTC,CASSVLATSYEQYF
-,TRBJ2-5,TRBV28,TRBD2,TGTGCCAGCAGTTCTAGACTAGCCAGTTTTTACTTC,CASSSRLASFYF
-,TRBJ2-1,TRBV30,TRBD1,TGTGCCTGGAGTATCTGGACAGGGCTGCATGAGCAGTTCTTC,CAWSIWTGLHEQFF
-,TRBJ2-3,TRBV7-2,TRBD2,TGTGCCAGCAGCCGCCTAGGACTAGCGGGGGTGGCGTATTTT,CASSRLGLAGVAYF
-,TRBJ1-1,TRBV7-9,TRBD1,TGTGCCAGCAGCTTACAGGGGGGTTTGAACACTGAAGCTTTCTTT,CASSLQGGLNTEAFF
-,TRBJ2-5,TRBV5-4,TRBD2,TGTGCCAGCAGCCCGGCAGCGGGGGCGCTGATCCAAGAGACCCAGTACTTC,CASSPAAGALIQETQYF
-,TRBJ2-6,TRBV19,TRBD1,TGTGCCAGTAGTGCCGGGACAGACGTGACTGGGGCCAACGTCCTGACTTTC,CASSAGTDVTGANVLTF
-,TRBJ2-5,TRBV5-4,TRBD2,TGTGCCAGCAGCTGGGGTGCGGGACTAGCGGGAGGAGGCGAGACCCAGTACTTC,CASSWGAGLAGGGETQYF
-,TRBJ1-5,TRBV20-1,-,TGCAGTGCAACTGAGGGTCAGCCCCAGCATTTT,CSATEGQPQHF
once,TRBJ1-4,TRBV3-1/TRBV3-2,TRBD1,TGTGCCAGCAGCCCTCAACCCTGGACAGGGGGAGAAAAACTGTTTTTT,CASSPQPWTGGEKLFF
-,TRBJ2-7,TRBV30,TRBD2,TGTGCCTGGAGTACTGTAGCGGGAGGGTACGAGCAGTACTTC,CAWSTVAGGYEQYF
-,TRBJ2-3,TRBV27,-,TGTGCCAGCAGTTTAAAGGGGGATCGGACAGATACGCAGTATTTT,CASSLKGDRTDTQYF
-,TRBJ2-6,TRBV19,TRBD2,TGTGCCAGTAGTAAATGGACTAGTTCTGGGGCCAACGTCCTGACTTTC,CASSKWTSSGANVLTF
-,TRBJ2-1,TRBV10-3,-,TGTGCCAGTAGCGGAGACTACAATGAGCAGTTCTTC,CASSGDYNEQFF
-,TRBJ2-7,TRBV10-2,TRBD2,TGCGCCAGCAAAGGTTTAGGACGGGAGGGCCTTTTTTTCGAGCAGTACTTC,CASKGLGREGLFFEQYF
-,TRBJ2-1,TRBV10-1,-,TGCGCCAGCAGTGACCTGGGGCTAGCCGGGGGTGAGCAGTTCTTC,CASSDLGLAGGEQFF
-,TRBJ1-4,TRBV5-1,-,TGCGCCAGCAGCTTGGACAGTATGAATGAAAAACTGTTTTTT,CASSLDSMNEKLFF
-,TRBJ2-2,TRBV19,-,TGTGCCAGTTCCGGCCGGAGCAACACCGGGGAGCTGTTTTTT,CASSGRSNTGELFF
-,TRBJ2-7,TRBV7-2,-,TGTGCCAGCAGCGACAGAAGTGAGCAGTACTTC,CASSDRSEQYF
-,TRBJ1-2,TRBV18,-,TGTGCCAGCTCACGGGAGGAGTCTAACTATGGCTACACCTTC,CASSREESNYGYTF
-,TRBJ1-1,TRBV9,TRBD1,TGTGCCAGCAGCGCCGGGACAGGGGACCTCGGGGGCACTGAAGCTTTCTTT,CASSAGTGDLGGTEAFF
-,TRBJ2-2,TRBV4-3,-,TGCGCCAGCAGCCAAGAAGGAGGGGTCACCGGGGAGCTGTTTTTT,CASSQEGGVTGELFF
-,TRBJ2-1,TRBV28,-,TGTGCCAGCAGCTCCACTGTTGCCTGGGAGCAGTTCTTC,CASSSTVAWEQFF
-,TRBJ1-6,TRBV2,-,TGTGCCAGCACCCGTAGGGCAGGGGATAATTCACCCCTCCACTTT,CASTRRAGDNSPLHF
-,TRBJ2-1,TRBV11-3,TRBD1,TGTGCCAGCAGCCCAGACAGGGGCCCCTACAATGAGCAGTTCTTC,CASSPDRGPYNEQFF
-,TRBJ2-1,TRBV11-2,TRBD2,TGTGCCAGCAGCTTGGTACTAGCGGGGGGCTCCTACAATGAGCAGTTCTTC,CASSLVLAGGSYNEQFF